This T cell receptor (beta chain) came from a study of blood T cell repertoires in COVID-19. Turning to the study itself: PBMCs, B-cell-depleted T cells, or T cells provided the cDNA or gDNA that made up the material.

Profiling relied on immunoSEQ multiplex PCR, and the TCRdb table lists in-frame clones only, not all of them. The table lists 100,000 to 150,000 clones, roughly four fifths of them singletons. CDR1 and CDR2 from the germline V gene are KGHSH and LQKENI. This CDR3 has 14 residues. V was pared by 4 bases and J by 2 bases, with 5 bases of the junction left unmatched. Seattle participants joined during active infection and were tracked over time. Sequencing used peripheral blood. The rearrangement links TRBV18 to TRBJ2-7, with 7 nucleotides matching TRBD1. This receptor was obtained from a man aged 30 to 39 with COVID-19, enrolled during active disease. The CDR3 spells CASSQGAPTYEQYF. CDR3 nucleotide sequence: TGTGCCAGCTCACAGGGGGCGCCCACCTACGAGCAGTACTTC.